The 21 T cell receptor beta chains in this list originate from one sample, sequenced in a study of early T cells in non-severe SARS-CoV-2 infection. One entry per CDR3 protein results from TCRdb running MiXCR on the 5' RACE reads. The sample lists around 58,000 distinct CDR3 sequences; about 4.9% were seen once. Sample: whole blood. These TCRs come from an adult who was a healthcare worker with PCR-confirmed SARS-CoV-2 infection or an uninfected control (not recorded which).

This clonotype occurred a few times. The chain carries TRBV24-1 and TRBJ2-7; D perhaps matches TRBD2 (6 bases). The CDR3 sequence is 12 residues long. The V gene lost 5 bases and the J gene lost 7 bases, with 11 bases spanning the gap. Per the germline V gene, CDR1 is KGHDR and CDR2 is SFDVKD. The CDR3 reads CATSGTTPEQYF. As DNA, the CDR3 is TGTGCCACCAGTGGGACTACCCCGGAGCAGTACTTC.

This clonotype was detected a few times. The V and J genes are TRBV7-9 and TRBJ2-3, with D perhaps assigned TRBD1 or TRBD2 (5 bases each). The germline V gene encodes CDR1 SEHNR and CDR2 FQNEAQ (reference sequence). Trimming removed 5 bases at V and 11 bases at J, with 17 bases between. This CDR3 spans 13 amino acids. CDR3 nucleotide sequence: TGTGCCAGCAGCGATAGCCCGATTGGGGGGCAGTATTTT. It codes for CASSDSPIGGQYF. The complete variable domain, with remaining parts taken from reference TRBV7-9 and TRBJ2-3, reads DTGVSQNPRHKITKRGQNVTFRCDPISEHNRLYWYRQTLGQGPEFLTYFQNEAQLEKSRLLSDRFSAERPKGSFSTLEIQRTEQGDSAMYLCASSDSPIGGQYFGPGTRLTVL.

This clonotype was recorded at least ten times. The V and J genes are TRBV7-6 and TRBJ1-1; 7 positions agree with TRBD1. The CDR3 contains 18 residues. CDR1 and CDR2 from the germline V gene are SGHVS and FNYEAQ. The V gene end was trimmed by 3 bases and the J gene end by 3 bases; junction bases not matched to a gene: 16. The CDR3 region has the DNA TGTGCCAGCAGCTTGTTGGGACAAGGGGGCTCGAAGGACACTGAAGCTTTCTTT. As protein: CASSLLGQGGSKDTEAFF. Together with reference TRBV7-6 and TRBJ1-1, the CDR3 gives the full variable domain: GAGVSQSPRYKVTKRGQDVALRCDPISGHVSLYWYRQALGQGPEFLTYFNYEAQQDKSGLPNDRFSAERPEGSISTLTIQRTEQRDSAMYRCASSLLGQGGSKDTEAFFGQGTRLTVV.

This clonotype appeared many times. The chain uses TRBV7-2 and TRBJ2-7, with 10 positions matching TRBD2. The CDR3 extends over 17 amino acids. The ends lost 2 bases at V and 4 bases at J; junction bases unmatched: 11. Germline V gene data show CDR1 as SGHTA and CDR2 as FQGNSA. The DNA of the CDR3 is TGTGCCAGCAGCTTACGTCATTCTAGCGGGGGTACTTACGAGCAGTACTTC. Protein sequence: CASSLRHSSGGTYEQYF.

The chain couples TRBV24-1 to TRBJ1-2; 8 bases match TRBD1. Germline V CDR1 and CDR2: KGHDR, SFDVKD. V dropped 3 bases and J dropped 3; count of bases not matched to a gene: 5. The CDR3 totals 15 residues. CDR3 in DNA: TGTGCCACCAGTGATGACAGGGGATTGGACTATGGCTACACCTTC. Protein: CATSDDRGLDYGYTF.

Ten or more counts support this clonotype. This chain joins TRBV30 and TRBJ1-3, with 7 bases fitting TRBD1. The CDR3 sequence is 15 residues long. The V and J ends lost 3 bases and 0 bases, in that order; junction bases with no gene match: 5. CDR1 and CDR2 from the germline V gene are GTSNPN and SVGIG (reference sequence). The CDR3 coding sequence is TGTGCCTGGAGACGGGACAGAGACTCTGGAAACACCATATATTTT. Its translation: CAWRRDRDSGNTIYF.

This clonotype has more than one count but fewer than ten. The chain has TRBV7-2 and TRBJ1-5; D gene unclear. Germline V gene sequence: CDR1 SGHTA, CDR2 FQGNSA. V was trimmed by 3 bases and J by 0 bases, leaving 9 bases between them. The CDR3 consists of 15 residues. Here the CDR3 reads CASSFESSSNQPQHF. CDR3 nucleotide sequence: TGTGCCAGCAGCTTCGAGAGTTCTAGCAATCAGCCCCAGCATTTT.

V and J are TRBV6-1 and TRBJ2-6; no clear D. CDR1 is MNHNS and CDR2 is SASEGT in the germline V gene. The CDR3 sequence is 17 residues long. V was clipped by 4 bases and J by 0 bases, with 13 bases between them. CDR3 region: CASSGTVQPSGANVLTF. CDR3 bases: TGTGCCAGCAGTGGGACCGTCCAACCCTCTGGGGCCAACGTCCTGACTTTC.

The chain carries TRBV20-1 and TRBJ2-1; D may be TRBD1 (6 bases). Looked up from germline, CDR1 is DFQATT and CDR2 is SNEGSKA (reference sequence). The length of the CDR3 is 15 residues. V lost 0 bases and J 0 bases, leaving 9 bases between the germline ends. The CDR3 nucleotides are TGCAGTGCTAGAGAACAGGGTAGCTCCTACAATGAGCAGTTCTTC. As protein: CSAREQGSSYNEQFF.

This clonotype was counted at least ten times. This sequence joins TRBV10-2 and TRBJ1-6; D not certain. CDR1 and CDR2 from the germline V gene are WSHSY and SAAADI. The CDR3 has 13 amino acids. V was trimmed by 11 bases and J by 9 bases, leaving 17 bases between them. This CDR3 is CASGKGEGSPLHF. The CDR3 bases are TGCGCCTCTGGGAAGGGAGAAGGTTCACCCCTCCACTTT.

The CDR3 region has the DNA TGCGCCAGCAGCTGGACAGGGTCGAGCTCTGGAAACACCATATATTTT. It specifies CASSWTGSSSGNTIYF. V and J are TRBV5-1 and TRBJ1-3; 8 bases are shared with TRBD1. Germline CDR1 reads SGHRS; CDR2 reads YFSETQ. Trimming removed 3 bases from V and 0 bases from J; junction bases left unmatched: 5. This CDR3 has 16 amino acids.

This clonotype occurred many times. CDR3 bases: TGTGCCAGCAGTTTAGGTTTGGGACGAGGCTATGGCTACACCTTC. Its translation: CASSLGLGRGYGYTF. The gene calls are TRBV12-3 or TRBV12-4 and TRBJ1-2; tentative D call: TRBD1 (5 bases). Trimming took 1 base from V and 4 from J, leaving 13 bases between them. The CDR3 is made up of 15 amino acids.

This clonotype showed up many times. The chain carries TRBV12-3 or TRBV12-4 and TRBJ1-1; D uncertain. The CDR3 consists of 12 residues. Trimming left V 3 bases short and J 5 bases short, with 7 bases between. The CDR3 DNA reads TGTGCCAGCAGTTTTGTAGGGACTGAAGCTTTCTTT. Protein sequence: CASSFVGTEAFF.

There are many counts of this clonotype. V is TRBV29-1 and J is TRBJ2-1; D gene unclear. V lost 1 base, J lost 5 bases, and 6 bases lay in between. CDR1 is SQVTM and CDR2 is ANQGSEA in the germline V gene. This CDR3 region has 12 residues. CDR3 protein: CSVEVGNNEQFF. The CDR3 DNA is TGCAGCGTTGAAGTTGGAAACAATGAGCAGTTCTTC.

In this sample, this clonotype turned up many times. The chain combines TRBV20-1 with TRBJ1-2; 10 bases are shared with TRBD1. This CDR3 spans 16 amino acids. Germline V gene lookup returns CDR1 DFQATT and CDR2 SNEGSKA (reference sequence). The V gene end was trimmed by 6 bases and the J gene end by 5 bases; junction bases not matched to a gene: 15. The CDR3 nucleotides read TGCAGTGCCCTAGGGACAGGGGCCGCGTCGTCGTATGGCTACACCTTC. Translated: CSALGTGAASSYGYTF.

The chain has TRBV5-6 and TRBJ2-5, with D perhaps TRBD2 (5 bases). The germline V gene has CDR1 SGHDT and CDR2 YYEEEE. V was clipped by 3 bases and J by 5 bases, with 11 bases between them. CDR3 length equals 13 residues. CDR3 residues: CASSSGIRETQYF. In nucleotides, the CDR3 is TGTGCCAGCAGCTCGGGGATCCGTGAGACCCAGTACTTC.

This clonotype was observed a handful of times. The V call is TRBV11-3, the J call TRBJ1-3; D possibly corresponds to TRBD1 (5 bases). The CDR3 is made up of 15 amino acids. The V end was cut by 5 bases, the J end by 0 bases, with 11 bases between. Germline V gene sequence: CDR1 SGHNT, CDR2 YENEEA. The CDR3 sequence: CASSAGPHSGNTIYF. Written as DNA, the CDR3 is TGTGCCAGCAGCGCGGGACCTCACTCTGGAAACACCATATATTTT. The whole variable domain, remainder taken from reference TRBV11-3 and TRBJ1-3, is EAGVVQSPRYKIIEKKQPVAFWCNPISGHNTLYWYLQNLGQGPELLIRYENEEAVDDSQLPKDRFSAERLKGVDSTLKIQPAELGDSAVYLCASSAGPHSGNTIYFGEGSWLTVV.

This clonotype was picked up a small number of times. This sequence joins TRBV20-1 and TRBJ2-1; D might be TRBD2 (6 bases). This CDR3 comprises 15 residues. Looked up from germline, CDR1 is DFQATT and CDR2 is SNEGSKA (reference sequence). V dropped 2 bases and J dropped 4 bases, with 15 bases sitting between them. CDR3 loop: CSARPPTGEYNEQFF. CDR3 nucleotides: TGCAGTGCTAGACCCCCGACGGGGGAATACAATGAGCAGTTCTTC.

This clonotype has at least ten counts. The CDR3 loop is CASSESTAGQETQYF. The CDR3 DNA reads TGTGCCAGCAGTGAATCGACGGCAGGGCAAGAGACCCAGTACTTC. The V gene is TRBV25-1, the J gene TRBJ2-5; D might be TRBD1 (5 bases). There are 15 residues in the CDR3. The germline gives CDR1 MGHDK, CDR2 SYGVNS. The V end was cut by 1 base, the J end by 2 bases, with 11 bases between.

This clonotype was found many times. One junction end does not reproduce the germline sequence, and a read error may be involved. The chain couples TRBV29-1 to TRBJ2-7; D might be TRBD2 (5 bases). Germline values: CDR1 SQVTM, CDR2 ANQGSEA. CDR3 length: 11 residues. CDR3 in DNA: TGCAGCGTTGTCTCCGAAGTGGGAGCCATCTTC. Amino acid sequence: CSVVSEVGAIF.

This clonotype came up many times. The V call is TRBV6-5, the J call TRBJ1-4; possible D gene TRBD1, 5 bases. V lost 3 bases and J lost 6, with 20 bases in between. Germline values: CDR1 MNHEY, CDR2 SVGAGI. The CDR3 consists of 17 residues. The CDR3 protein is CASSYGGTSSRYEKLFF. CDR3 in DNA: TGTGCCAGCAGTTATGGGGGAACCTCATCGCGCTATGAAAAACTGTTTTTT.